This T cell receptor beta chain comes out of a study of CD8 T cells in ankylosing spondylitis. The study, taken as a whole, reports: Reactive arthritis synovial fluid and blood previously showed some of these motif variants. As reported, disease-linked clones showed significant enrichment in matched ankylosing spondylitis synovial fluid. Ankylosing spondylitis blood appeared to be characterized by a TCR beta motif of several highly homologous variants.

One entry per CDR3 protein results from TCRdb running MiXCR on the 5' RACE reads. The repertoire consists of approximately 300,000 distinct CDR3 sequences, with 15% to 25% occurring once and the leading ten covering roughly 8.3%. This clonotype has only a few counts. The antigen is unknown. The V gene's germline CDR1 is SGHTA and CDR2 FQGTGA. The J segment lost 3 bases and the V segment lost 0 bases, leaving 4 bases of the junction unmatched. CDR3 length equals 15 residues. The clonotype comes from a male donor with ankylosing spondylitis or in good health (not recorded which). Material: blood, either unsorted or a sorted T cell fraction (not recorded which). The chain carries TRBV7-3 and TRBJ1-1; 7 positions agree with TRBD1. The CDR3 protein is CASSLTGTEDTEAFF. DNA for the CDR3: TGTGCCAGCAGCTTAACCGGGACAGAGGACACTGAAGCTTTCTTT.